The clone carrying this TCR beta chain has a count of ten or more. The antigen remains undetermined. V gave up 0 bases and J gave up 1 base, with 7 bases separating them. CDR1 and CDR2 from the germline V gene are LGHDT and YNNKEL (reference sequence). The CDR3 is 15 residues long. This entry belongs to a study of T-cell memory formation after mild COVID-19. As for the study in general: The study found TCR clusters largely donor specific.

Study observations and caveats: Clones shrinking from day 15 to 85 showed even CD4/CD8 mixes; later expanders tilted CD4+.

TCRdb redid the calling of the 5' RACE reads with MiXCR, one entry per CDR3 protein. The table has approximately 270,000 distinct CDR3 sequences, 15% to 20% seen once. The chain recombines TRBV3-1 with TRBJ1-5, with TRBD1 as a possible D gene (5 bases). This sequence originates from a man aged 18 to 35 who had mild COVID-19 (a few samples of this study predate the infection). Cell type and time point are not known. The sequencing input was PBMCs or a T cell subset sorted from them (not recorded which). The CDR3 region has the DNA TGTGCCAGCAGCCAAGATCAGGGCAGCAATCAGCCCCAGCATTTT. Translating gives CASSQDQGSNQPQHF.